This TCR beta chain emerged from a study of CD8 T cells in ankylosing spondylitis. Study-wide results and caveats: Ankylosing spondylitis blood appeared to be characterized by a TCR beta motif of several highly homologous variants.

TCRdb redid the calling of the 5' RACE reads with MiXCR, one entry per CDR3 protein. The table shows some 700,000 distinct CDR3 sequences, with roughly 19% occurring only once. CDR1 and CDR2 from the germline V gene are MNHEY and SVGAGI. V shed 6 bases and J shed 7 bases, with 7 bases lying between them. The CDR3 consists of 11 residues. This clonotype was seen only a few times. What it binds is not known. Sequenced input: blood, either unsorted or a sorted T cell fraction (not recorded which). This TCR was recovered from a male donor with ankylosing spondylitis. J is TRBJ2-1 and V is TRBV6-5; no clear D gene. CDR3 in amino acids: CASRYQNEQFF. CDR3 in DNA: TGTGCCAGCAGATACCAGAATGAGCAGTTCTTC.